This record concerns one TCR beta chain sequence. This clonotype was observed at least ten times. Its binding antigen is unknown. Base qualities are not at hand, and no much larger clone is one base apart. This sample is drawn from a study of T-cell memory formation after mild COVID-19 (dated by TCRdb to about 2021). In terms of the full investigation: TCR sequence clusters from the two donors were largely donor specific. In two donors, T-cell clones that expanded and contracted after mild COVID-19 were followed by sequencing TCRalpha and TCRbeta repertoires longitudinally. Two young, previously healthy adult volunteers, one female and one male, were included in the cohort. The full study reports these points: The study covered only a couple of mild cases, and larger cohorts including severe cases with pre-infection samples were considered necessary. Clones that contracted from day 15 to 85 showed balanced CD4/CD8 phenotypes, whereas a second wave of clones that expanded from day 15 to 37 leaned towards CD4+. Contracting CD4+ clones turned up mainly in the CM and EM memory subsets, whereas EMRA was where CD8+ clones were enriched. Whether the second-wave clones peaking on day 37 were SARS-CoV-2 specific was not confirmed. Some responding clones were detected in pre-infection memory, which suggested that pre-existing cross-reactive memory T cells had joined the SARS-CoV-2 response.

The sample was run on an Illumina NovaSeq 6000. Using 5'RACE with constant-segment primers, TCRalpha and TCRbeta cDNA libraries were constructed, with sample barcodes and unique molecular identifiers added in the process. RNA was extracted from every sample with Trizol reagent. The libraries were amplified in two PCR steps, and the second step added a second sample barcode and Illumina TruSeq adapters. Sequencing of the libraries was done on an Illumina NovaSeq, producing 2 x 150 bp paired-end reads. In the authors' own workflow: Reads were demultiplexed and collapsed into UMI-guided consensus sequences with migec v1.2.7. Using mixcr v2.1.11, the UMI consensuses were aligned to TRA and TRB V and J templates and assembled into clonotypes. Expanded or contracted clonotypes were those called significant by both edgeR and NoisET, with noise models trained on biological replicates. For edgeR calls, the cutoffs were a false discovery rate-adjusted p below 0.01 and a log2 fold-change threshold of 1. As an exploratory analysis of dynamics, max-normalized trajectories of the 1000 most abundant clonotypes were examined with PCA combined with hierarchical clustering. Each responding clone was given a CD4 or CD8 phenotype based on the CD4+ and CD8+ repertoires, which had been sequenced separately. The public sequencing data were trimmed at Q25 with fastp and processed into clonotypes with MiXCR by TCRdb, which kept only in-frame beta chains. Records with the same CDR3 protein are collapsed into one entry carrying the most frequent genes and DNA. TCRdb, rather than the study authors, made the V and J calls. For this sample the table gives more than 120,000 distinct CDR3 sequences, of which about 6% were detected only once. The ten most abundant clones make up around 1.9% of the sample.

From the germline V gene (reference sequence), CDR1 is DFQATT and CDR2 is SNEGSKA. V is cut by 4 bases and J by 2 bases, and the space between the germline ends is 6 bases. From cysteine to phenylalanine, the CDR3 is 12 amino acids long. The entry retains the CDR3 DNA only, 36 bases that are in frame from base 1. Ficoll-Paque density gradient centrifugation was used to isolate PBMCs. The source is an adult woman who had mild COVID-19 (a few samples of this study predate the infection). The sample titles of this study are shuffled in the database, so cell type and time point are left out; the donor was told from shared clones. Sequencing was done on a sample of PBMCs or a T cell subset sorted from them (not recorded which). The rearranged chain carries TRBV20-1 and TRBJ2-4; the D gene is possibly TRBD1, with 5 bases matching. The DNA sequence follows: TGCAGTGCTATGGGGCCCAAAAACATTCAGTACTTC. It codes for CSAMGPKNIQYF.